This entry describes one TCR beta chain. Clones were sequenced by immunoSEQ multiplex PCR, and TCRdb holds only the in-frame ones, with some missing. The repertoire consists of 120,000 or so clones, with 87% occurring once and the leading ten covering under 2%. This record belongs to a study of control samples from healthy donors and cancer patients. J was trimmed by 2 bases and V by 1 base; bases with no gene match: 0. This CDR3 is 14 amino acids long. CDR1 is LNHNV, CDR2 YYDKDF, per germline (reference sequence). Sequencing was performed on blood. This clonotype originated in a man between 18 and 29 years old in good health. The chain employs TRBV15 and TRBJ1-2; TRBD1 agrees at 8 bases. For the CDR3, the DNA is TGTGCCACCAGCAGAGGGACAGGGAACTATGGCTACACCTTC. It is translated as CATSRGTGNYGYTF.